This T cell receptor (beta chain) originates from a study of blood T cell repertoires in COVID-19. Assay used: immunoSEQ multiplex PCR; TCRdb lists only in-frame clones, some missing. Of approximately 85,000 clones in the sample, nearly 90% were seen once. The sequence came from a woman aged 80 or over with active or convalescent COVID-19. Source material: peripheral blood.

The CDR3 region is CASNRYSYTGELFF. CDR3 DNA sequence: TGTGCCAGCAACCGGTACAGTTACACCGGGGAGCTGTTTTTT. The chain combines TRBV14 with TRBJ2-2, with no clear D. The CDR3 covers 14 residues. CDR1 and CDR2 (germline): SGHDN, FVKESK. The V end was cut by 7 bases, the J end by 3 bases, with 12 bases between. Variable domain in full (rest from reference TRBV14 and TRBJ2-2): EAGVTQFPSHSVIEKGQTVTLRCDPISGHDNLYWYRRVMGKEIKFLLHFVKESKQDESGMPNNRFLAERTGGTYSTLKVQPAELEDSGVYFCASNRYSYTGELFFGEGSRLTVL.